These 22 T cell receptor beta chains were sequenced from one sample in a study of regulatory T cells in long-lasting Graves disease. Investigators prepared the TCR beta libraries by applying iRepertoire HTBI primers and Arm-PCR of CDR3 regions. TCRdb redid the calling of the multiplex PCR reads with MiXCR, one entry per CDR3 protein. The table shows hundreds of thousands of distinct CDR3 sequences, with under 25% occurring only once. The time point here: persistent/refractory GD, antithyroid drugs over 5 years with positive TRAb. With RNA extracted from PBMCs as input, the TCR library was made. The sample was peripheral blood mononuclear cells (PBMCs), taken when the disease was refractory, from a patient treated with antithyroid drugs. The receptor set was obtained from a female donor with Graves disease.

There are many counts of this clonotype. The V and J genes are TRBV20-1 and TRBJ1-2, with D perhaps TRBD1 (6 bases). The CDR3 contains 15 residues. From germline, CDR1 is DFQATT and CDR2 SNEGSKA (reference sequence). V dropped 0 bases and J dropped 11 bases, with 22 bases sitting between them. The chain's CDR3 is CSARDRNPPGTNYTF. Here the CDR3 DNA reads TGCAGTGCTAGAGATAGGAATCCCCCCGGGACAAATTACACCTTC.

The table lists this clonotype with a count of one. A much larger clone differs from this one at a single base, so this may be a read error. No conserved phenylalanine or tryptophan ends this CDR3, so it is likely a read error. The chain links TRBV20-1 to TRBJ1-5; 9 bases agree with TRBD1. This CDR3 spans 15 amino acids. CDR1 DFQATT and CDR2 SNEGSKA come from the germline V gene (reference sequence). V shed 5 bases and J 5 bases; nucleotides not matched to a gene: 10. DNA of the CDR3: TGCAGTGCTGCGAGCCTGGGACAGGGAGATCAGCCCCAGCATTCT. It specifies CSAASLGQGDQPQHS.

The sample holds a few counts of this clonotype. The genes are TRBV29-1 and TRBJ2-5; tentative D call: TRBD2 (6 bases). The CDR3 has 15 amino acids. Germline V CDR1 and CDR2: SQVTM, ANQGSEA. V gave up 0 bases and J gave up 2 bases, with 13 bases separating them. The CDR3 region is CSVEERGMRQETQYF. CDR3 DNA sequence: TGCAGCGTTGAAGAACGCGGGATGCGGCAAGAGACCCAGTACTTC.

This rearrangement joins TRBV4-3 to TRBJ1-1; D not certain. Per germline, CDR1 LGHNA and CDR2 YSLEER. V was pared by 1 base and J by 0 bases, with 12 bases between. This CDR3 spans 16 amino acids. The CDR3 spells CASSQVYGYMNTEAFF. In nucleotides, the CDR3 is TGCGCCAGCAGCCAAGTCTACGGCTACATGAACACTGAAGCTTTCTTT.

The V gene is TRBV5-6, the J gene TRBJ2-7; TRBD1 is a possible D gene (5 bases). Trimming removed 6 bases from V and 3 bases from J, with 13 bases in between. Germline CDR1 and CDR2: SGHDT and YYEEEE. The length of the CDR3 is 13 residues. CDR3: CASTKVGRYEQYF. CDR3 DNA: TGTGCCAGCACGAAAGTGGGGCGCTACGAGCAGTACTTC.

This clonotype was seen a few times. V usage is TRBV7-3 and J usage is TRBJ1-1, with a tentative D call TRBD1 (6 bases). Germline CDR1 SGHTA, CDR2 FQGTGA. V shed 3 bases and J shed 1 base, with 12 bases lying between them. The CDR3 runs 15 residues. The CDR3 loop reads CASSLYGGANTEAFF. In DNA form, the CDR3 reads TGTGCCAGCAGCTTGTACGGGGGCGCGAACACTGAAGCTTTCTTT.

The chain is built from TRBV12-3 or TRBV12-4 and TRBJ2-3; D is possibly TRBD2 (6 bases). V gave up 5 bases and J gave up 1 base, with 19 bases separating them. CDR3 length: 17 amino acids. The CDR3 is CASSTPQLTGGTDTQYF. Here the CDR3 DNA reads TGTGCCAGCAGTACCCCCCAGCTAACGGGAGGCACAGATACGCAGTATTTT.

Written as DNA, the CDR3 is TGTGCCAGCTCCACCGAGCCAGGCCCTTCCTACGAGCAGTACTTC. Translated: CASSTEPGPSYEQYF. The chain links TRBV18 to TRBJ2-7, with D uncertain. CDR1 KGHSH and CDR2 LQKENI come from the germline V gene. This CDR3 is built from 15 residues. Trimming shortened V by 6 bases and J by 1 base, and 16 bases separated the two germline ends.

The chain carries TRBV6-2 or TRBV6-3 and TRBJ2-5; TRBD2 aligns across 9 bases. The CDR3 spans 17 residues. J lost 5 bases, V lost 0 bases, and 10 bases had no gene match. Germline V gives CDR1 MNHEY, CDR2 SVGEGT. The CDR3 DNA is TGTGCCAGCAGTTACTCGAAGGCGGCGGGAGGGCCGGAGACCCAGTACTTC. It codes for CASSYSKAAGGPETQYF.

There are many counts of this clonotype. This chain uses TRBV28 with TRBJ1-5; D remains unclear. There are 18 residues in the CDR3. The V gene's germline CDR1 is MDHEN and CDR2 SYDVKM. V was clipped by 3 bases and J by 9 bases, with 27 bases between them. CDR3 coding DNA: TGTGCCAGCAGTTTTCTACCCCCATCTTCCGGGTCGAGGCTGCCCCAGCATTTT. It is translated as CASSFLPPSSGSRLPQHF.

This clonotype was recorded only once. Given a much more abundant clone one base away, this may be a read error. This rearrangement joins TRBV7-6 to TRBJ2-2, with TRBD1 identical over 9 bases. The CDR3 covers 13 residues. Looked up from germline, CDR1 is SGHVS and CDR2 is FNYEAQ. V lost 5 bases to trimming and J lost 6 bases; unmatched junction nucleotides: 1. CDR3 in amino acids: CASSRTGAGELFF. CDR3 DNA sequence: TGTGCCAGCAGCCGGACAGGGGCCGGGGAGCTGTTTTTT.

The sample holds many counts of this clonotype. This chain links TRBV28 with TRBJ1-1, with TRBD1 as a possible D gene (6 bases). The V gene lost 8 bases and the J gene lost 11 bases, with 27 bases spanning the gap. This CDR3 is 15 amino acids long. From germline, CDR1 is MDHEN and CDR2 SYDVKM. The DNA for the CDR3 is TGTGCCAGCGGCATTTACAGGGTGGGGGAAGTGACTGCTTTCTTT. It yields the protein CASGIYRVGEVTAFF.

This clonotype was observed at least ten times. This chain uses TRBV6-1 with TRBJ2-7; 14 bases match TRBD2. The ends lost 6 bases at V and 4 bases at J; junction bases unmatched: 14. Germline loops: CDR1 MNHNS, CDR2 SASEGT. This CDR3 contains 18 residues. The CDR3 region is CASSPRGTSGRSTYEQYF. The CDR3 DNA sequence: TGTGCCAGCAGCCCACGGGGGACTAGCGGGAGAAGTACGTACGAGCAGTACTTC.

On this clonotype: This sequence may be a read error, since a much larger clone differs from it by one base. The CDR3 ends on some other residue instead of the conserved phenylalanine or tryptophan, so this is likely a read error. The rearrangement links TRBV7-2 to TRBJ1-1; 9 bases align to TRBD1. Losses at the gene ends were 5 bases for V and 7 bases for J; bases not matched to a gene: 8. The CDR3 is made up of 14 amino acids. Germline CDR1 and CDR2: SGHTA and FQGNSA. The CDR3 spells CASSTGQGKVEAFL. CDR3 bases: TGTGCCAGCAGCACCGGACAGGGGAAGGTTGAAGCTTTCCTT.

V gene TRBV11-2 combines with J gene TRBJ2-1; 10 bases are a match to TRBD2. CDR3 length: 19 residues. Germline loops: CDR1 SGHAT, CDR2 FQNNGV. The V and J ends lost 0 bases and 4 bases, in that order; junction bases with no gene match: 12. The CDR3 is CASSLDRGSGRLGYNEQFF. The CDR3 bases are TGTGCCAGCAGCTTAGATCGGGGTAGCGGGAGGCTAGGATACAATGAGCAGTTCTTC.

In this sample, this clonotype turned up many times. CDR3: CASSYVLGGAEQYF. CDR3 nucleotide sequence: TGTGCCAGCAGTTACGTATTAGGGGGCGCTGAGCAGTACTTC. The V call is TRBV6-2 or TRBV6-3, the J call TRBJ2-7; the match to TRBD1 covers 7 bases. Germline V lookup: CDR1 MNHEY, CDR2 SVGEGT. This CDR3 is 14 amino acids long. After removal of 2 bases from V and 7 bases from J, the junction contained 8 bases not matched to a gene.

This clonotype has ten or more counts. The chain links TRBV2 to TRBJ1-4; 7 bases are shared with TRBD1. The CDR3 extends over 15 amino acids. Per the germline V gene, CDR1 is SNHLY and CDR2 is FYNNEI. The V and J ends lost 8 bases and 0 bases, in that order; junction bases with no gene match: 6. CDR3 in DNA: TGTGCCAGCGGGAGACAGGGAACAACTAATGAAAAACTGTTTTTT. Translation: CASGRQGTTNEKLFF.

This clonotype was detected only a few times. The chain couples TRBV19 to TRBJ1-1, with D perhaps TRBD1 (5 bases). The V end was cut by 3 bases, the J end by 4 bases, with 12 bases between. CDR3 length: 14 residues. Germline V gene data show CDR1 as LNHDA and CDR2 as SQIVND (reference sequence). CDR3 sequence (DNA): TGTGCCAGTAGTATTGCCGGGACGAGCACTGAAGCTTTCTTT. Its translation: CASSIAGTSTEAFF.

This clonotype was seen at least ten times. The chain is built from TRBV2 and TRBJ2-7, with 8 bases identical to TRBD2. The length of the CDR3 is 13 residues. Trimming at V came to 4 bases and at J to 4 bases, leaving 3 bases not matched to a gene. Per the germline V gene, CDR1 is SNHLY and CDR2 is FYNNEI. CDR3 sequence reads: CASSGTSRYEQYF. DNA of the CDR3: TGTGCCAGCAGTGGGACTAGCAGGTACGAGCAGTACTTC.

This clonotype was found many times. Written as DNA, the CDR3 is TGTGCCAGCAGTTTATTTGCGGACTCAAGGTCTGGTCAGCCCCAGCATTTT. Translating gives CASSLFADSRSGQPQHF. The chain recombines TRBV28 with TRBJ1-5; no reliable D call. The CDR3 has 17 residues. Germline loops: CDR1 MDHEN, CDR2 SYDVKM. V lost 1 base to trimming and J lost 6 bases, with 19 bases between them.

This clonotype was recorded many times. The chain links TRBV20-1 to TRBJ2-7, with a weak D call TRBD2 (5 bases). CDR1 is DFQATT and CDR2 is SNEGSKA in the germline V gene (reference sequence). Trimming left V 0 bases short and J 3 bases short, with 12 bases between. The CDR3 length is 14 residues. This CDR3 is CSARDAEGYYEQYF. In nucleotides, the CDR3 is TGCAGTGCTAGAGATGCAGAGGGATACTACGAGCAGTACTTC.

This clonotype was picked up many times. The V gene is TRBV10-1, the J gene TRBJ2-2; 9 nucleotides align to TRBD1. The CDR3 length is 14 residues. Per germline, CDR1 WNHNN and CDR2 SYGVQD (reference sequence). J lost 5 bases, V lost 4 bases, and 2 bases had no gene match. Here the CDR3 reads CASSGQGETGELFF. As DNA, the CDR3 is TGCGCCAGCAGTGGACAGGGGGAGACCGGGGAGCTGTTTTTT.